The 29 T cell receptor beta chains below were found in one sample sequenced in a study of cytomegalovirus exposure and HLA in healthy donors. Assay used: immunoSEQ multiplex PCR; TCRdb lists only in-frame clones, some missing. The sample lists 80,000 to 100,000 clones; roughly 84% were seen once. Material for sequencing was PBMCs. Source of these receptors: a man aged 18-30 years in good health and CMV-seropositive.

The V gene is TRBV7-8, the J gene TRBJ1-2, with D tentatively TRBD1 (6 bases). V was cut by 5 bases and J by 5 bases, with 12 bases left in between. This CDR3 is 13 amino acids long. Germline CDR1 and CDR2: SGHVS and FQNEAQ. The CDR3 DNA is TGTGCCAGCAGCCCCAGGGGAATGTATGGCTACACCTTC. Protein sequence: CASSPRGMYGYTF.

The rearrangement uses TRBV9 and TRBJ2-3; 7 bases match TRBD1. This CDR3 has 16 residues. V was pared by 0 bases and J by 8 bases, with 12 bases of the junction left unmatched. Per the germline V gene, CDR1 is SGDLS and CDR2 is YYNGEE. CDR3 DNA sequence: TGTGCCAGCAGCGTAGGGGTGGCAGGGGGTAAAGGTACGCAGTATTTT. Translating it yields CASSVGVAGGKGTQYF.

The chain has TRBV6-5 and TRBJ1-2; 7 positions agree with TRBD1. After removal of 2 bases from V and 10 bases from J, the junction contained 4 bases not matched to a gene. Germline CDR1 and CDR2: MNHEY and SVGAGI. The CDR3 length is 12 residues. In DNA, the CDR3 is TGTGCCAGCAGTTACCCCGGACAGGACTACACCTTC. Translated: CASSYPGQDYTF.

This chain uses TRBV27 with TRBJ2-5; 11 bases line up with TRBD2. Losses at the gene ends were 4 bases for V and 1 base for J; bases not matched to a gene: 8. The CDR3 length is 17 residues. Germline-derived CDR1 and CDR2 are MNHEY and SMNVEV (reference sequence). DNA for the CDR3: TGTGCCAGCAGTTCAGCCCCCGGGACTAGCGGCCAAGAGACCCAGTACTTC. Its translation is CASSSAPGTSGQETQYF.

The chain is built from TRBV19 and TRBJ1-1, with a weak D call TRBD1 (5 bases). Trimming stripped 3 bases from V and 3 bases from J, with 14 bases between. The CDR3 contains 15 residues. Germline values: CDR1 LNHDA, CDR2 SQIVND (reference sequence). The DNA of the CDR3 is TGTGCCAGTAGTATTCGGGCAGGAGGGGACACTGAAGCTTTCTTT. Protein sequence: CASSIRAGGDTEAFF.

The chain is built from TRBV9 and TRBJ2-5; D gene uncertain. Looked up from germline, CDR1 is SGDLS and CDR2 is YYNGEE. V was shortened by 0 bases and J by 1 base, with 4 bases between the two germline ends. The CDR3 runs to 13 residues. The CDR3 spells CASSVASQETQYF. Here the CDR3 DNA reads TGTGCCAGCAGCGTAGCGAGCCAAGAGACCCAGTACTTC.

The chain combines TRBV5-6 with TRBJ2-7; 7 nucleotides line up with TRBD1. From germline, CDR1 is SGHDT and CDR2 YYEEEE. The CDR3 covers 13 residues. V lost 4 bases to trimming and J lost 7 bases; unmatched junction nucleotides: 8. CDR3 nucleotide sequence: TGTGCCAGCAGCCCGACAGGGTTCGGGGAGCAGTACTTC. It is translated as CASSPTGFGEQYF.

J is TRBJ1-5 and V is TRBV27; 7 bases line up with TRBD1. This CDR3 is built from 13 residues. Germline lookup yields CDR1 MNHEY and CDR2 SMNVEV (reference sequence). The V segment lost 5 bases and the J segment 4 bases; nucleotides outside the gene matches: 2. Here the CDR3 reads CASSTDRNQPQHF. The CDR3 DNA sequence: TGTGCCAGCAGTACGGACAGGAATCAGCCCCAGCATTTT.

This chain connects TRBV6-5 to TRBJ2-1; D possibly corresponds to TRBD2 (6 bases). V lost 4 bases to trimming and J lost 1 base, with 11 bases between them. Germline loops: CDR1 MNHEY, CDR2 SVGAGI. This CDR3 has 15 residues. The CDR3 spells CASSSTGLSYNEQFF. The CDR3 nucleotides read TGTGCCAGCAGTTCCACGGGACTTTCCTACAATGAGCAGTTCTTC.

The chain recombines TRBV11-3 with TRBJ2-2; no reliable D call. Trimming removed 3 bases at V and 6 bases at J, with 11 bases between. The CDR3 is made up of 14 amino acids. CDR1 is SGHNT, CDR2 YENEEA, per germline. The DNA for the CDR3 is TGTGCCAGCAGCTTTCGAAGCCCGGCCGGGGAGCTGTTTTTT. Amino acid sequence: CASSFRSPAGELFF.

CDR3 nucleotide sequence: TGCGCCAGCAGCCCCGCGGACGGACTAGCGGGATTCTACAATGAGCAGTTCTTC. Its protein product is CASSPADGLAGFYNEQFF. The rearrangement uses TRBV4-3 and TRBJ2-1; 12 bases line up with TRBD2. V shed 4 bases, J shed 3 bases, and the junction held 10 bases outside the gene matches. Germline CDR1 is LGHNA and CDR2 is YSLEER. This CDR3 is built from 18 residues.

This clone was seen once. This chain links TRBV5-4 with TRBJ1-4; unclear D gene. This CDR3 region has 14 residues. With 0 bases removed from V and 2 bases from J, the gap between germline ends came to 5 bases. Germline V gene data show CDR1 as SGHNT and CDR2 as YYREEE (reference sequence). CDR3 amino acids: CASSLDSTNEKLFF. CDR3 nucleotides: TGTGCCAGCAGCTTGGACTCGACTAATGAAAAACTGTTTTTT.

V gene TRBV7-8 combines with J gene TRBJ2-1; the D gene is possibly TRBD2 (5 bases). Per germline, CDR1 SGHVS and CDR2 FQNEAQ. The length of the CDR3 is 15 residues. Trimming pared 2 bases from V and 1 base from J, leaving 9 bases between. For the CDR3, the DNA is TGTGCCAGCAGCTTATACGGGGAATCCTACAATGAGCAGTTCTTC. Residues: CASSLYGESYNEQFF.

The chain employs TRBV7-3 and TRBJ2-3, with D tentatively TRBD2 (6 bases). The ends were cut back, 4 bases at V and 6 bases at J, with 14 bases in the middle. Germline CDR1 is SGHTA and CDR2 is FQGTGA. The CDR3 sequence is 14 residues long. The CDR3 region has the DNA TGTGCCAGCAGCTCAAACGGACTATTGGATACGCAGTATTTT. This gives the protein CASSSNGLLDTQYF.

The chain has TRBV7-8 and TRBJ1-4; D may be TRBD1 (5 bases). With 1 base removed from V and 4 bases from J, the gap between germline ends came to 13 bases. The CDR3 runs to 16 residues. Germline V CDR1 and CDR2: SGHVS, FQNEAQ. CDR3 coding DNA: TGTGCCAGCAGCTTAGGAACGGCAGGGAATAATGAAAAACTGTTTTTT. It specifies CASSLGTAGNNEKLFF. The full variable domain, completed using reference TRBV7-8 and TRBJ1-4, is GAGVSQSPRYKVAKRGQDVALRCDPISGHVSLFWYQQALGQGPEFLTYFQNEAQLDKSGLPSDRFFAERPEGSVSTLKIQRTQQEDSAVYLCASSLGTAGNNEKLFFGSGTQLSVL.

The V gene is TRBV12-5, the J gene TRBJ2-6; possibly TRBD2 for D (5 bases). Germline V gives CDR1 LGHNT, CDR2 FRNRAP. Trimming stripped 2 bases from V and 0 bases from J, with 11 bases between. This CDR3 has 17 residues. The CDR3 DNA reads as TGTGCTAGTGGTTTGCTATTAGACTACTCTGGGGCCAACGTCCTGACTTTC. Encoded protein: CASGLLLDYSGANVLTF.

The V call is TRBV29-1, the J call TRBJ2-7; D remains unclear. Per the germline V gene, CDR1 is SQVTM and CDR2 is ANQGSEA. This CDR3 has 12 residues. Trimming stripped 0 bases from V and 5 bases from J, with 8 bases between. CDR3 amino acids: CSVEDRINEQYF. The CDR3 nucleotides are TGCAGCGTTGAAGACAGGATCAACGAGCAGTACTTC.

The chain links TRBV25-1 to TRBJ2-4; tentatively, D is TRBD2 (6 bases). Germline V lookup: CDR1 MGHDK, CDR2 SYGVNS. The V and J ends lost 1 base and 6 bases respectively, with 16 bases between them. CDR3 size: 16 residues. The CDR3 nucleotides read TGTGCCAGCAGTGAATTGTCAGGAGGGACTGGAAACATTCAGTACTTC. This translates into CASSELSGGTGNIQYF.

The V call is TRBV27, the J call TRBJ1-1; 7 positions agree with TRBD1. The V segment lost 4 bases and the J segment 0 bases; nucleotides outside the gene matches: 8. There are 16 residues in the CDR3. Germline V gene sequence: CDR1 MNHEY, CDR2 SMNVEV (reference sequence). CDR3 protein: CASSSPRTGMNTEAFF. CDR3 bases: TGTGCCAGCAGTTCCCCCCGGACAGGAATGAACACTGAAGCTTTCTTT.

CDR3 amino acids: CASSHEGENTGELFF. CDR3 coding DNA: TGCGCCAGCAGCCACGAAGGGGAGAACACCGGGGAGCTGTTTTTT. The V and J genes are TRBV4-1 and TRBJ2-2; TRBD1 might be the D (5 bases). Germline CDR1 and CDR2: MGHRA and YSYEKL. Deletions cut 3 bases from V and 1 base from J, with 9 bases between. This CDR3 contains 15 residues.

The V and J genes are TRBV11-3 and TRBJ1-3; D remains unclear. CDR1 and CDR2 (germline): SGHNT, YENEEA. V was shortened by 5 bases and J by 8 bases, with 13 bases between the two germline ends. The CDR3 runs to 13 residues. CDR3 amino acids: CASSEDKRDTIYF. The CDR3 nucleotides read TGTGCCAGCAGCGAAGACAAAAGAGACACCATATATTTT.

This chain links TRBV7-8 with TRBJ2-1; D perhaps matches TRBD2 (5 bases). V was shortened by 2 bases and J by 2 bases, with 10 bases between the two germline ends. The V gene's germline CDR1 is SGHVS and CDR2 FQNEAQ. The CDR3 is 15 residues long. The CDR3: CASSLLRVTYNEQFF. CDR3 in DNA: TGTGCCAGCAGCTTATTGCGGGTGACCTACAATGAGCAGTTCTTC.

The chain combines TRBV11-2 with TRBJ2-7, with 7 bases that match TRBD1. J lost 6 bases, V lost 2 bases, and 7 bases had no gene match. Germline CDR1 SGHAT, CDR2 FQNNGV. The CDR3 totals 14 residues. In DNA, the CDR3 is TGTGCCAGCAGCTTACCGGGACAGTTCCGCGAGCAGTACTTC. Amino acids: CASSLPGQFREQYF.

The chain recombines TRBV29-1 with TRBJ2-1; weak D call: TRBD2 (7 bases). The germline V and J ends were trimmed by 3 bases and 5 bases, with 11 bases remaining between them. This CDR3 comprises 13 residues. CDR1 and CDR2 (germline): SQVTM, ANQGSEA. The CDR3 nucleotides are TGCAGCGTTGAGCGGGGGCTCAACAATGAGCAGTTCTTC. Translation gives CSVERGLNNEQFF.

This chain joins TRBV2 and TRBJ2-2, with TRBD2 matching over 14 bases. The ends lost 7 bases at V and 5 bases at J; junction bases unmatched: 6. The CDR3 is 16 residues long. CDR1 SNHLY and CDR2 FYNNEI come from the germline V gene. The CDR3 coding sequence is TGTGCCAGCAATCAGGGACTAGCGGGAGAAACCGGGGAGCTGTTTTTT. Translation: CASNQGLAGETGELFF.

CDR3 sequence reads: CASSLAGDLNTEAFF. In nucleotides, the CDR3 is TGTGCCAGCAGCTTAGCGGGAGACCTGAACACTGAAGCTTTCTTT. This chain links TRBV7-9 with TRBJ1-1; D unclear. V was cut by 0 bases and J by 0 bases, with 8 bases left in between. Germline CDR1 reads SEHNR; CDR2 reads FQNEAQ (reference sequence). The CDR3 contains 15 residues. The entire variable domain, with the rest obtained from reference TRBV7-9 and TRBJ1-1, is as follows: DTGVSQNPRHKITKRGQNVTFRCDPISEHNRLYWYRQTLGQGPEFLTYFQNEAQLEKSRLLSDRFSAERPKGSFSTLEIQRTEQGDSAMYLCASSLAGDLNTEAFFGQGTRLTVV.

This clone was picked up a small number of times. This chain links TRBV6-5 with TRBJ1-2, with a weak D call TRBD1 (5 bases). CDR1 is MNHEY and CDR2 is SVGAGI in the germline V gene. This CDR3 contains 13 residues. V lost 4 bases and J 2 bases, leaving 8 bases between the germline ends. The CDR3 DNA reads TGTGCCAGCAGTTTTACAGGAAACTATGGCTACACCTTC. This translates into CASSFTGNYGYTF.

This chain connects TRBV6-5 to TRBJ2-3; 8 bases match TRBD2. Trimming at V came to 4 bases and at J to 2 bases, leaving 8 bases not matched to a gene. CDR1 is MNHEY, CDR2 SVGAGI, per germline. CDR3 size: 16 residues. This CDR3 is CASSSASGRNTDTQYF. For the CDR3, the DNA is TGTGCCAGCAGTTCGGCTAGCGGGCGGAACACAGATACGCAGTATTTT.

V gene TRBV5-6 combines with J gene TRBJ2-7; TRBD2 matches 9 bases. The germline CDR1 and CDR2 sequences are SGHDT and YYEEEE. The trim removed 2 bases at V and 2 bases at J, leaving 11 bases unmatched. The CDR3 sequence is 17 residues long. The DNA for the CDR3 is TGTGCCAGCAGCTTCTGGATTGAAGCTAGCGGGGCCTACGAGCAGTACTTC. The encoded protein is CASSFWIEASGAYEQYF.